Below, 2 T cell receptor beta chains from the same sample are listed, as sequenced in a study of human T cells and chemical hapten exposure. Time point described: pre-sensitization, week 0. Treatment here: therapeutic diphenylcyclopropenone sensitization with weekly scalp DPC. TCRdb re-analysed the RACE reads in MiXCR, keeping a single row per CDR3 protein. The table records 350,000 to 400,000 distinct CDR3 sequences, around 5.5% of them present only once. The source material was whole blood, sampled in connection with sensitization to the hapten diphenylcyclopropenone (DPC). These receptors came from a woman between 45 and 65 years old with alopecia areata. Some clones in this sample may be carry-over from other donors' samples.

This clonotype has ten or more counts. J is TRBJ2-1 and V is TRBV6-1; D remains ambiguous. Trimming removed 5 bases at V and 7 bases at J, with 9 bases between. CDR1 is MNHNS, CDR2 SASEGT, per germline. The CDR3 has 12 amino acids. CDR3 protein: CASSPARNEQFF. The CDR3 DNA is TGTGCCAGCAGTCCTGCGAGGAATGAGCAGTTCTTC.

This clonotype was observed at least ten times. The chain recombines TRBV3-1 with TRBJ1-1; 9 nucleotides align to TRBD1. CDR3 length equals 16 residues. The J segment lost 1 base and the V segment lost 5 bases, leaving 8 bases of the junction unmatched. In germline, CDR1 is LGHDT, CDR2 YNNKEL (reference sequence). DNA of the CDR3: TGTGCCAGCAGCTCAAGGACAGGGGTCGGGAACACTGAAGCTTTCTTT. It yields the protein CASSSRTGVGNTEAFF.